The following is a T cell receptor beta chain sequence with its context. Antigen specificity is unknown. V was pared by 6 bases and J by 3 bases, with 8 bases between. This CDR3 region has 12 residues. Germline assignment: CDR1 MNHNY and CDR2 SVGAGI (reference sequence). These data come from a study of Ad26.COV2.S vaccination and SARS-CoV-2 variants. Notes on the study in general: Vaccinees and placebo recipients showed similar non-spike TCR breadth. Once vaccination had occurred, spike-specific CD8+ and CD4+ T cell responses reportedly showed substantial breadth.

Method: immunoSEQ multiplex PCR; TCRdb's copy keeps in-frame clones and lacks some. This table has about 390,000 clones, around 92% appearing once. Stated treatment: some 20 received Ad26.COV2.S at low or high dose, single or two shots; about 5 received placebo; per-sample allocation not given. Samples analyzed were those drawn on day 63 after the first vaccine or placebo injection. Spike of the Wuhan-strain SARS-CoV-2 was expressed by an Ad26 vector, which formed the vaccine. Sequencing used peripheral blood, obtained in a trial of Ad26.COV2.S vaccine versus placebo. This TCR derives from a person aged 18-60 years who received the Ad26.COV2.S COVID-19 vaccine or a placebo. The rearrangement links TRBV6-6 to TRBJ2-5; possible D gene TRBD2, 6 bases. CDR3 DNA sequence: TGTGCCAGCAGAGCGGGTGAAGAGACCCAGTACTTC. Translated, it gives CASRAGEETQYF.